These 5 T cell receptor beta chains were all obtained from the same sample, sequenced in a study of cytomegalovirus exposure and HLA in healthy donors. The method was immunoSEQ multiplex PCR; TCRdb's version includes in-frame clones alone and lacks a portion of them. This sample carries some 130,000 clones, roughly 87% of them seen once, and the ten largest clones take roughly 1.2%. The sample taken for sequencing was PBMCs. Every receptor here comes from a woman younger than 30 in good health and CMV-seronegative.

In its sample, this clone is medium-sized (0.01 to 0.1%). The V and J genes are TRBV28 and TRBJ1-5; D call uncertain. From germline, CDR1 is MDHEN and CDR2 SYDVKM. The CDR3 is made up of 14 amino acids. The ends were cut back, 7 bases at V and 2 bases at J, with 12 bases in the middle. The CDR3 bases are TGTGCCAGCACAACGCCATCGGGCAATCAGCCCCAGCATTTT. Protein sequence: CASTTPSGNQPQHF.

The rearrangement joins TRBV11-3 to TRBJ2-1; TRBD2 matches at 9 bases. V lost 5 bases and J lost 6; bases outside the gene matches: 8. Germline assignment: CDR1 SGHNT and CDR2 YENEEA. The CDR3 sequence is 15 residues long. In DNA form, the CDR3 reads TGTGCCAGCAGCCTCGGGACTAGCCCTAGCAATGAGCAGTTCTTC. This codes for CASSLGTSPSNEQFF. Drawing the rest from reference TRBV11-3 and TRBJ2-1, the complete variable domain is EAGVVQSPRYKIIEKKQPVAFWCNPISGHNTLYWYLQNLGQGPELLIRYENEEAVDDSQLPKDRFSAERLKGVDSTLKIQPAELGDSAVYLCASSLGTSPSNEQFFGPGTRLTVL.

The rearrangement uses TRBV27 and TRBJ1-3; no clear D gene. V was cut by 0 bases and J by 3 bases, with 12 bases left in between. CDR1 and CDR2 (germline): MNHEY, SMNVEV (reference sequence). The CDR3 is 16 amino acids. CDR3 protein: CASSLSRAGFGNTIYF. CDR3 coding DNA: TGTGCCAGCAGTTTATCCCGTGCGGGGTTTGGAAACACCATATATTTT.

The V gene is TRBV27, the J gene TRBJ2-3, with 7 positions matching TRBD1. The germline gives CDR1 MNHEY, CDR2 SMNVEV (reference sequence). The junction had 9 bases not matched to a gene; V was cut back by 5 bases and J by 7 bases. This CDR3 is 14 amino acids long. The CDR3 loop reads CASSLDRDRNTQYF. CDR3 bases: TGTGCCAGCAGTCTTGATCGGGACAGAAATACGCAGTATTTT.

This rearrangement joins TRBV1 to TRBJ2-4; the D call in the table, TRBD2, was not verified against the DNA. TRBV1 is deemed a pseudogene. CDR3 length: 14 residues. In DNA, the CDR3 is TGCACCAGCAGCCTCTGCCCCGAGGTAAACATTCAGTACTTC. Its protein is CTSSLCPEVNIQYF.